The rows below give T cell receptor beta chains drawn from one sample of a study of CD8 T cells in ankylosing spondylitis. In TCRdb, the 5' RACE reads were re-called with MiXCR into one record per CDR3 protein. The sample consists of more than 150,000 distinct CDR3 sequences, 18% of them appearing once. Sequencing used blood, either unsorted or a sorted T cell fraction (not recorded which). The source of these receptors is a male donor aged 5 to 29 with ankylosing spondylitis or in good health (not recorded which). Both conserved end residues are part of each CDR3. Each record gives: clone size, J gene, D gene, V gene, CDR3 protein, CDR3 DNA. The D gene is left open where the match is weak. Clone sizes are given selectively: once, few, many, or a class where the clone is expanded.

many | TRBJ1-2 | NA | TRBV4-1 | CASSQGGDRLGYTF | TGCGCCAGCAGCCAGGGTGGGGACCGGTTGGGCTACACCTTC
NA | TRBJ2-7 | NA | TRBV29-1 | CRPTGPSYEQYF | TGCAGACCTACGGGACCGAGCTACGAGCAGTACTTC
many | TRBJ2-3 | NA | TRBV5-6 | CASSLRTPGTDTQYF | TGTGCCAGCAGCCTCCGGACCCCAGGCACAGATACGCAGTATTTT
many | TRBJ2-1 | TRBD1 | TRBV12-3/TRBV12-4 | CASGTGFNEQFF | TGTGCCAGCGGGACAGGGTTCAATGAGCAGTTCTTC
many | TRBJ1-1 | NA | TRBV7-9 | CASSFPRVTEAFF | TGTGCCAGCAGCTTCCCTAGGGTCACTGAAGCTTTCTTT
NA | TRBJ2-5 | NA | TRBV7-9 | CASSSPRDGETQYF | TGTGCCAGCAGCTCCCCCCGGGACGGAGAGACCCAGTACTTC
NA | TRBJ2-1 | NA | TRBV30 | CAWSFPYRRTDAYNEQFF | TGTGCCTGGAGTTTCCCCTACCGGAGGACGGACGCCTACAATGAGCAGTTCTTC
many | TRBJ2-7 | NA | TRBV29-1 | CSVGIGNYEQYF | TGCAGCGTTGGAATCGGGAACTACGAGCAGTACTTC
many | TRBJ1-5 | NA | TRBV4-3 | CASSQDWGSNQPQHF | TGCGCCAGCAGCCAAGACTGGGGGAGCAATCAGCCCCAGCATTTT
many | TRBJ2-1 | TRBD1 | TRBV2 | CASSPRTGYNEQFF | TGTGCCAGCAGTCCTCGGACAGGGTACAATGAGCAGTTCTTC
many | TRBJ1-2 | NA | TRBV6-5 | CASSYSPRDGYTF | TGTGCCAGCAGTTACTCGCCCAGGGATGGCTACACCTTC
many | TRBJ2-5 | TRBD1 | TRBV3-1 | CASSPETGGQETQYF | TGTGCCAGCAGCCCGGAGACAGGGGGCCAAGAGACCCAGTACTTC
many | TRBJ1-1 | TRBD1 | TRBV7-8 | CASSWFTGGLNTEAFF | TGTGCCAGCAGCTGGTTCACAGGGGGTTTGAACACTGAAGCTTTCTTT
many | TRBJ1-4 | TRBD1 | TRBV20-1 | CSARSGTGEEKLFF | TGCAGTGCTAGATCCGGGACAGGGGAGGAAAAACTGTTTTTT
once | TRBJ2-1 | NA | TRBV6-5 | CASSYGGKGDNEQFF | TGTGCCAGCAGTTACGGCGGGAAGGGGGACAATGAGCAGTTCTTC
NA | TRBJ2-5 | TRBD2 | TRBV7-6 | CASSRLAAQETQYF | TGTGCCAGCAGCCGACTAGCGGCCCAAGAGACCCAGTACTTC
NA | TRBJ2-1 | NA | TRBV3-1 | CASSQGTGYNEQFF | TGTGCCAGCAGCCAAGGGACGGGTTACAATGAGCAGTTCTTC
many | TRBJ2-6 | NA | TRBV12-3/TRBV12-4 | CASSHGGVKANVLTF | TGTGCCAGCAGCCATGGGGGAGTAAAGGCCAACGTCCTGACTTTC
many | TRBJ1-5 | NA | TRBV11-2 | CASSLDGVEQPQHF | TGTGCCAGCAGCTTAGATGGGGTAGAGCAGCCCCAGCATTTT
many | TRBJ2-5 | TRBD1 | TRBV25-1 | CASSDETGWAETQYF | TGTGCCAGCAGTGACGAGACAGGGTGGGCAGAGACCCAGTACTTC
NA | TRBJ2-1 | NA | TRBV7-9 | CASSLGRDPYNEQFF | TGTGCCAGCAGCTTAGGCCGGGACCCCTACAATGAGCAGTTCTTC
NA | TRBJ2-3 | TRBD2 | TRBV20-1 | CSVSSGDPVYF | TGCAGTGTCTCTAGCGGGGACCCCGTGTATTTT
many | TRBJ1-6 | NA | TRBV7-2 | CASSLFFVGSRGNSPLHF | TGTGCCAGCAGCTTGTTCTTCGTCGGCTCGAGGGGTAATTCACCCCTCCACTTT
once | TRBJ2-1 | TRBD1 | TRBV27 | CASRPRYRGSNEQFF | TGTGCCAGCAGACCAAGATACAGGGGAAGCAATGAGCAGTTCTTC
NA | TRBJ2-1 | TRBD2 | TRBV12-3/TRBV12-4 | CASSRGSSSYNEQFF | TGTGCCAGCAGTCGCGGGAGCTCCTCCTACAATGAGCAGTTCTTC
many | TRBJ2-4 | TRBD2 | TRBV20-1 | CSAGTSGNFQYF | TGCAGTGCGGGGACTAGCGGGAACTTTCAGTACTTC
many | TRBJ1-5 | TRBD1 | TRBV30 | CAYGQENSNQPQHF | TGTGCCTACGGACAGGAGAATAGCAATCAGCCCCAGCATTTT
many | TRBJ1-5 | NA | TRBV24-1 | CATSIQGNQPQHF | TGTGCCACCAGTATTCAAGGCAATCAGCCCCAGCATTTT
NA | TRBJ1-1 | NA | TRBV20-1 | CSARALGTEAFF | TGCAGTGCTAGAGCGTTGGGTACTGAAGCTTTCTTT
NA | TRBJ2-4 | NA | TRBV4-1 | CASSQTDLDGKNIQYF | TGCGCCAGCAGCCAAACCGACCTAGACGGCAAAAACATTCAGTACTTC
many | TRBJ2-1 | NA | TRBV27 | CASCGGRNEQFF | TGTGCCAGCTGTGGGGGCCGCAATGAGCAGTTCTTC
many | TRBJ2-1 | TRBD2 | TRBV6-2/TRBV6-3 | CASSWSGRDEYNEQFF | TGTGCCAGCAGTTGGAGCGGGAGGGACGAATACAATGAGCAGTTCTTC